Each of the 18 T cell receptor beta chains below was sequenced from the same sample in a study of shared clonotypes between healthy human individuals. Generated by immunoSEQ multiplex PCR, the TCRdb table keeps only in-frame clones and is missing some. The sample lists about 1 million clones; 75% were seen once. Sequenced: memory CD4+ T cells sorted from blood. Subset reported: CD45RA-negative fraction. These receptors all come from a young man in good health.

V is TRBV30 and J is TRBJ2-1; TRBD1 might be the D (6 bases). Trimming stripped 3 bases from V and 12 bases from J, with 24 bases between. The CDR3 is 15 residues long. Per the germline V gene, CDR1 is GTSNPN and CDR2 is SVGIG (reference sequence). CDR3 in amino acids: CAWSGVLGGGRVQFF. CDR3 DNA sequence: TGTGCCTGGAGCGGAGTTCTAGGGGGTGGGAGAGTGCAGTTCTTC.

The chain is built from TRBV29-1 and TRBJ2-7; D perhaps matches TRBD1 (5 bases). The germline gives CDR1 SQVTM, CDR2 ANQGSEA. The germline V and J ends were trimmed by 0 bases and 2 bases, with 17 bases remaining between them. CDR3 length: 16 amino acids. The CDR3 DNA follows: TGCAGCGTTGAAGATCAGGGAACGTCGTGTCCCTACGAGCAGTACTTC. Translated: CSVEDQGTSCPYEQYF.

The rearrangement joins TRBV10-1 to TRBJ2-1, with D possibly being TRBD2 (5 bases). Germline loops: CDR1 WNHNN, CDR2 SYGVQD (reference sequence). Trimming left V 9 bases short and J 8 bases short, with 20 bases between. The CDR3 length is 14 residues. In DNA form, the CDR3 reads TGCGCCAGGGCTTGGGTAGGGCCGAGGGATGAGCAGTTCTTC. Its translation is CARAWVGPRDEQFF.

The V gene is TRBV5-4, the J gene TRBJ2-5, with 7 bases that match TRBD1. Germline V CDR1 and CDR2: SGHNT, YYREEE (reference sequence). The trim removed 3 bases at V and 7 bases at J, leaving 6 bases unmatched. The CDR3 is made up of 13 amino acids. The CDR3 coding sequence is TGTGCCAGCAGCTCTGACAGGGTCGGGACCCAGTACTTC. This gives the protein CASSSDRVGTQYF.

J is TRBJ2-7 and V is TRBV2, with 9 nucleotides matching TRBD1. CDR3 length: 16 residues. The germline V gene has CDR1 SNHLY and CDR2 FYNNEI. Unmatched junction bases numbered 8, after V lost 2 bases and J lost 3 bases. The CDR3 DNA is TGTGCCAGCAGTGAAACCAGGACAGGGGTTGGCTACGAGCAGTACTTC. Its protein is CASSETRTGVGYEQYF.

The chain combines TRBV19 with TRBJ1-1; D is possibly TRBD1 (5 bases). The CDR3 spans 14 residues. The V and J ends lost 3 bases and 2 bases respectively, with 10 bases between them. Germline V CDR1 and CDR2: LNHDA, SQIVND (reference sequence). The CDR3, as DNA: TGTGCCAGTAGTATGAGGACACTTAACACTGAAGCTTTCTTT. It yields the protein CASSMRTLNTEAFF.

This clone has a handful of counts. The CDR3 here is CASSLLPASNQPQHF. The CDR3 bases are TGCGCCAGCAGCTTGCTTCCAGCGAGCAATCAGCCCCAGCATTTT. The genes are TRBV5-1 and TRBJ1-5, with no clear D. The V end was cut by 1 base, the J end by 1 base, with 9 bases between. Germline-derived CDR1 and CDR2 are SGHRS and YFSETQ. This CDR3 is built from 15 residues.

This CDR3 is CASSEGATGANVLTF. The CDR3 coding sequence is TGTGCCAGCAGTGAAGGGGCTACTGGGGCCAACGTCCTGACTTTC. The V call is TRBV6-1, the J call TRBJ2-6; no clear D gene. CDR1 is MNHNS and CDR2 is SASEGT in the germline V gene. The CDR3 is 15 amino acids. V was cut by 1 base and J by 2 bases, with 6 bases left in between.

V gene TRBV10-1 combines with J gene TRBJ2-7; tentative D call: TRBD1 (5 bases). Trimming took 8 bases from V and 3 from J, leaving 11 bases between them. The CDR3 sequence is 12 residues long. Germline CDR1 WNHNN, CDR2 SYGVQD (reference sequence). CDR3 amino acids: CASPRTFYEQYF. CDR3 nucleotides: TGCGCCAGCCCTAGGACATTCTACGAGCAGTACTTC.

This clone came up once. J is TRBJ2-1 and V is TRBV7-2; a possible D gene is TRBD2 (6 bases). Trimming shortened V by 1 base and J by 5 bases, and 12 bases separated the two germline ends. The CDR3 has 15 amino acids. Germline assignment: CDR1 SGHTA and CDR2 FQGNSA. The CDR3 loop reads CASSLDARGNNEQFF. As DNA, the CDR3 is TGTGCCAGCAGCTTAGACGCGCGGGGTAACAATGAGCAGTTCTTC.

DNA for the CDR3: TGTGCCAGCAGCTTCGGGACTCAGCCCCAGCATTTT. Its translation is CASSFGTQPQHF. This chain uses TRBV5-6 with TRBJ1-5, with a weak D call TRBD1 (5 bases). V was pared by 2 bases and J by 6 bases, with 6 bases between. Germline CDR1 reads SGHDT; CDR2 reads YYEEEE. This CDR3 region has 12 residues.

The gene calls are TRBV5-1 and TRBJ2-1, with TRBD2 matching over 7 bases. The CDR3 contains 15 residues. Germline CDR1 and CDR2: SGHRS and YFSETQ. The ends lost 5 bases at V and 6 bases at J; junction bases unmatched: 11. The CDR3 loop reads CASRAAGASFNEQFF. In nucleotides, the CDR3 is TGCGCCAGCAGGGCCGCGGGAGCCAGTTTCAATGAGCAGTTCTTC.

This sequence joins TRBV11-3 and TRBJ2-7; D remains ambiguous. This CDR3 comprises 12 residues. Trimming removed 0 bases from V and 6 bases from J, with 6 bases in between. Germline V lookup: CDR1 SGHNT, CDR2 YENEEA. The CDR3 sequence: CASSLDLGEQYF. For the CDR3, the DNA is TGTGCCAGCAGCTTAGATTTGGGCGAGCAGTACTTC. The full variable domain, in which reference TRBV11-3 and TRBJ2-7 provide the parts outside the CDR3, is EAGVVQSPRYKIIEKKQPVAFWCNPISGHNTLYWYLQNLGQGPELLIRYENEEAVDDSQLPKDRFSAERLKGVDSTLKIQPAELGDSAVYLCASSLDLGEQYFGPGTRLTVT.

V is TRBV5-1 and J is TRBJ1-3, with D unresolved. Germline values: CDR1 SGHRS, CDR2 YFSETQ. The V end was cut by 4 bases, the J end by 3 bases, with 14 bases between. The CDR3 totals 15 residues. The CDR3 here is CASSLSVGRGNTIYF. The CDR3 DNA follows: TGCGCCAGCAGCCTCAGTGTGGGTCGTGGAAACACCATATATTTT.

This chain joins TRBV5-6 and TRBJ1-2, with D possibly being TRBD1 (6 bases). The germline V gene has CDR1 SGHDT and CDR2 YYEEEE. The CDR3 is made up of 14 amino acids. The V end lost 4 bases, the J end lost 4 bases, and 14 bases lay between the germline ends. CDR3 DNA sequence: TGTGCCAGCAGCCCGACAGGAGGGACCTATGGCTACACCTTC. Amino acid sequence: CASSPTGGTYGYTF.

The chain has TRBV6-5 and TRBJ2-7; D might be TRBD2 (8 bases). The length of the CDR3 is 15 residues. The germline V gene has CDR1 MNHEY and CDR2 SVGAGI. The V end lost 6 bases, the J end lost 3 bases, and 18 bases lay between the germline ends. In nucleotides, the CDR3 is TGTGCCAGCAGCCCGGGGGGGACAGAGATCTACGAGCAGTACTTC. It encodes CASSPGGTEIYEQYF.

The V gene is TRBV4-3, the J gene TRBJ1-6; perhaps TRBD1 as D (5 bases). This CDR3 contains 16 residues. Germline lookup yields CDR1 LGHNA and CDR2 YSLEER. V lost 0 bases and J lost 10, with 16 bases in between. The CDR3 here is CASSQDAGALGSPLHF. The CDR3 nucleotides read TGCGCCAGCAGCCAAGATGCCGGGGCCCTGGGGTCACCCCTCCACTTT.

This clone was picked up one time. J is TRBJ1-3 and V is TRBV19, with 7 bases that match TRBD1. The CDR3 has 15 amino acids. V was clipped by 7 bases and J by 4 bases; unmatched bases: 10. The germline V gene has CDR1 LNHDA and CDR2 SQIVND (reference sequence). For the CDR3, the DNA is TGTGCCAGTACGACCGGACAGGCTGGCGGAAACACCATATATTTT. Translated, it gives CASTTGQAGGNTIYF. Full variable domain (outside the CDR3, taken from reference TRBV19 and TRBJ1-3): DGGITQSPKYLFRKEGQNVTLSCEQNLNHDAMYWYRQDPGQGLRLIYYSQIVNDFQKGDIAEGYSVSREKKESFPLTVTSAQKNPTAFYLCASTTGQAGGNTIYFGEGSWLTVV.